One and the same sample provided the 3 T cell receptor beta chains below, sequenced in a study of T cell clonality in common variable immunodeficiency. Findings and limits, study-wide: In common variable immunodeficiency, TCR beta chains reportedly carried fewer deletions and N-nucleotide insertions.

Their antigens remain unidentified. Sequencing used immunoSEQ multiplex PCR; TCRdb keeps in-frame clones, though not all of them. The profile covers approximately 11,000 clones, none occurring a single time. Sequencing was carried out using peripheral blood mononuclear cells. Receptor source: a human donor with common variable immunodeficiency.

Note on this clone: The CDR3 is cut off 3 residues early in the read; its end comes from the germline J gene. V is TRBV30 and J is TRBJ1-4; 10 bases align to TRBD1. J lost 4 bases, V lost 7 bases, and 15 bases had no gene match. The CDR3 runs to 17 residues. Germline CDR1 and CDR2: GTSNPN and SVGIG (reference sequence). This CDR3 is CAYLRTGGPSRNEKLFF. CDR3 DNA, as far as it was read: TGTGCCTATCTTCGGACAGGGGGTCCGTCCCGTAATGAAAAA. Complete variable domain (other parts from reference TRBV30 and TRBJ1-4): SQTIHQWPATLVQPVGSPLSLECTVEGTSNPNLYWYRQAAGRGLQLLFYSVGIGQISSEVPQNLSASRPQDRQFILSSKKLLLSDSGFYLCAYLRTGGPSRNEKLFFGSGTQLSVL.

This clone was seen only a few times. The CDR3 end is not reached by the read, which stops 3 residues before it; the germline J gene fills it in. This chain joins TRBV2 and TRBJ2-2; 12 bases are shared with TRBD2. From germline, CDR1 is SNHLY and CDR2 FYNNEI. V was clipped by 6 bases and J by 5 bases; unmatched bases: 4. There are 15 residues in the CDR3. The CDR3 DNA, read in part, is TGTGCCAGCAGACTAGCGGGAGGTTTTACCGGGGAG. This codes for CASRLAGGFTGE. The full CDR3 is CASRLAGGFTGELFF.

About this clone itself: The read terminates 3 residues ahead of where the CDR3 ends, so the germline J gene completes it. The chain is built from TRBV6-2 or TRBV6-3 and TRBJ2-7; D perhaps matches TRBD2 (7 bases). Deletions cut 2 bases from V and 0 bases from J, with 14 bases between. This CDR3 has 16 residues. Germline lookup yields CDR1 MNHEY and CDR2 SVGEGT. CDR3 DNA, as far as it was read: TGTGCCAGCAGTTACGAGACGGGGGGCCACTCCTACGAG. Its protein is CASSYETGGHSYE. The CDR3 in its entirety is CASSYETGGHSYEQYF.